This T cell receptor beta chain was retrieved from a study of T cell responses to AZD1222 COVID-19 vaccine. Study-level findings and limits: Donor demographics were predominantly white British with a female majority; clonal diversity may be underestimated. The study reported that nearly half of spike-specific TCRs target unmutated variant regions.

The CDR3 extends over 13 amino acids. In germline, CDR1 is SGHRS, CDR2 YFSETQ. Trimming stripped 5 bases from V and 10 bases from J, with 18 bases between. As for this clone: Antigen unknown.

Method: immunoSEQ multiplex PCR; TCRdb's copy keeps in-frame clones and lacks some. Of about 180,000 clones detected, approximately 86% appear once; the ten largest clones hold more than 9%. Material: peripheral blood, obtained 28 days after the second AZD1222 dose. The rearrangement links TRBV5-1 to TRBJ1-2; the D gene is possibly TRBD1 (6 bases). This TCR was sampled from an adult who received the AZD1222 COVID-19 vaccine. The CDR3 protein is CASRLSGVFDYTF. As DNA, the CDR3 is TGCGCCAGCAGGTTGTCAGGGGTATTTGACTACACCTTC.